The present T cell receptor (beta chain) was sequenced within a study of T cell changes during pregnancy in multiple sclerosis. From germline, CDR1 is SQVTM and CDR2 ANQGSEA. The CDR3 consists of 13 residues. The V gene lost 1 base and the J gene lost 4 bases, with 11 bases spanning the gap. Clones were sequenced by immunoSEQ multiplex PCR, and TCRdb holds only the in-frame ones, with some missing. The sample holds around 100,000 clones, 85% to 95% seen once. The sequencing here drew on peripheral blood, taken after pregnancy. The V call is TRBV29-1, the J call TRBJ2-7; D possibly corresponds to TRBD1 (5 bases). The clonotype originates from a female donor with multiple sclerosis, enrolled in a pregnancy study. The CDR3 nucleotides read TGCAGCGTTGAAGGGCAGGGTACATACGAGCAGTACTTC. Amino acids: CSVEGQGTYEQYF.